Following are 32 T cell receptor beta chains from one sample sequenced in a study of CD8 T cells in Susac syndrome. With random hexamers, about 0.5 to 1 ug RNA was reverse transcribed. TCRdb ran MiXCR on the immunoSEQ multiplex PCR reads and lists one entry per CDR3 protein. The repertoire holds roughly 200,000 distinct CDR3 sequences, with around 90% as singletons. Sequencing was carried out using CD4+ T cells from PBMCs. These receptors originate from a human donor with Susac syndrome.

The chain recombines TRBV19 with TRBJ2-1, with TRBD2 as a possible D gene (6 bases). The CDR3 is made up of 16 amino acids. V lost 5 bases to trimming and J lost 5 bases, with 19 bases between them. The germline V gene encodes CDR1 LNHDA and CDR2 SQIVND (reference sequence). The CDR3 here is CASSRPGTLSNNEQFF. CDR3 nucleotides: TGTGCCAGTAGTCGTCCCGGGACTCTTTCGAACAATGAGCAGTTCTTC.

The chain couples TRBV5-1 to TRBJ1-1, with 7 bases identical to TRBD1. V shed 7 bases, J shed 2 bases, and the junction held 8 bases outside the gene matches. CDR1 is SGHRS, CDR2 YFSETQ, per germline. The CDR3 is 14 amino acids. The CDR3 nucleotides are TGCGCCAGCTTTCCAGGGACAGCCAACACTGAAGCTTTCTTT. It encodes CASFPGTANTEAFF.

The chain has TRBV7-9 and TRBJ1-2; D is ambiguous. V was pared by 6 bases and J by 7 bases, with 9 bases between. This CDR3 comprises 11 residues. CDR1 is SEHNR, CDR2 FQNEAQ, per germline (reference sequence). CDR3 sequence: CASRGTTGYTF. CDR3 DNA sequence: TGTGCCAGCAGGGGAACAACTGGCTACACCTTC.

Written as DNA, the CDR3 is TGTGCCAGCAGTACGGGACTTCACACAGATACGCAGTATTTT. Protein product: CASSTGLHTDTQYF. V and J are TRBV6-5 and TRBJ2-3; the D gene is possibly TRBD2 (6 bases). Trimming took 5 bases from V and 2 from J, leaving 11 bases between them. Germline-derived CDR1 and CDR2 are MNHEY and SVGAGI. The CDR3 contains 14 residues.

The chain couples TRBV3-1 to TRBJ1-2; D not resolved. This CDR3 has 12 residues. The ends were cut back, 0 bases at V and 5 bases at J, with 4 bases in the middle. Germline V lookup: CDR1 LGHDT, CDR2 YNNKEL (reference sequence). CDR3 region: CASSQEQYGYTF. CDR3 in DNA: TGTGCCAGCAGCCAAGAGCAGTATGGCTACACCTTC.

The V and J genes are TRBV6-6 and TRBJ2-2, with no clear D. There are 16 residues in the CDR3. V was trimmed by 0 bases and J by 0 bases, leaving 8 bases between them. Germline CDR1 and CDR2: MNHNY and SVGAGI (reference sequence). CDR3 sequence: CASSYSSRSNTGELFF. The CDR3 nucleotides read TGTGCCAGCAGTTACTCAAGTCGATCGAACACCGGGGAGCTGTTTTTT.

The J gene is TRBJ1-1, the V gene TRBV30; no reliable D call. V lost 5 bases, J lost 3 bases, and 10 bases lay in between. In germline, CDR1 is GTSNPN, CDR2 SVGIG (reference sequence). The CDR3 runs to 12 residues. The CDR3 nucleotides are TGTGCCTGGGCGGCAGATCACACTGAAGCTTTCTTT. It codes for CAWAADHTEAFF.

V is TRBV7-9 and J is TRBJ1-1; 7 bases map to TRBD1. With 5 bases clipped from V and 4 bases from J, the junction kept 4 bases outside the gene matches. CDR1 and CDR2 from the germline V gene are SEHNR and FQNEAQ (reference sequence). The CDR3 has 13 amino acids. The DNA of the CDR3 is TGTGCCAGCAGCCCCGAGGGGGCCACTGAAGCTTTCTTT. Translation: CASSPEGATEAFF.

This rearrangement joins TRBV5-1 to TRBJ2-7; 9 positions agree with TRBD1. The CDR3 is 15 amino acids. Germline V gene lookup returns CDR1 SGHRS and CDR2 YFSETQ. Germline trimming cut 3 bases from V and 6 bases from J; bases unmatched to any gene: 10. CDR3: CASSSTGTGSPEQYF. CDR3 in DNA: TGCGCCAGCAGCTCGACCGGGACAGGGTCTCCCGAGCAGTACTTC.

The chain joins TRBV2 to TRBJ2-3; D gene unclear. Trimming removed 7 bases from V and 1 base from J, with 12 bases in between. The CDR3 totals 14 residues. CDR1 is SNHLY, CDR2 FYNNEI, per germline. CDR3 loop: CASNQVRRTDTQYF. CDR3 DNA sequence: TGTGCCAGCAATCAGGTCCGACGCACAGATACGCAGTATTTT.

The V gene is TRBV19, the J gene TRBJ2-7; D possibly corresponds to TRBD2 (5 bases). Per the germline V gene, CDR1 is LNHDA and CDR2 is SQIVND (reference sequence). The CDR3 spans 14 residues. Trimming stripped 3 bases from V and 1 base from J, with 10 bases between. CDR3 in DNA: TGTGCCAGTAGTATGACGGGGATTTCCTACGAGCAGTACTTC. It yields the protein CASSMTGISYEQYF. The entire variable domain, with the rest obtained from reference TRBV19 and TRBJ2-7, is as follows: DGGITQSPKYLFRKEGQNVTLSCEQNLNHDAMYWYRQDPGQGLRLIYYSQIVNDFQKGDIAEGYSVSREKKESFPLTVTSAQKNPTAFYLCASSMTGISYEQYFGPGTRLTVT.

This clonotype was observed once. V usage is TRBV5-1 and J usage is TRBJ2-1; D call uncertain. The germline V gene has CDR1 SGHRS and CDR2 YFSETQ. There are 13 residues in the CDR3. Trimming took 0 bases from V and 10 from J, leaving 11 bases between them. As DNA, the CDR3 is TGCGCCAGCAGCTTGGCCGTGGGTGGCGAGCAGTTCTTC. Its translation: CASSLAVGGEQFF.

The J gene is TRBJ2-1, the V gene TRBV5-1; D uncertain. V lost 4 bases and J lost 4, with 9 bases in between. This CDR3 contains 13 residues. Per germline, CDR1 SGHRS and CDR2 YFSETQ. The CDR3: CASSPDGYNEQFF. CDR3 nucleotide sequence: TGCGCCAGCAGCCCGGACGGGTACAATGAGCAGTTCTTC.

The chain recombines TRBV3-1 with TRBJ2-3, with no clear D. V shed 3 bases and J shed 10 bases, with 11 bases lying between them. The CDR3 consists of 12 residues. Germline CDR1 LGHDT, CDR2 YNNKEL (reference sequence). The CDR3 here is CASSQGTQAQYF. CDR3 in DNA: TGTGCCAGCAGCCAGGGTACGCAGGCGCAGTATTTT.

V gene TRBV5-1 combines with J gene TRBJ2-3; maybe TRBD2 (6 bases). The CDR3 is 15 amino acids. Per the germline V gene, CDR1 is SGHRS and CDR2 is YFSETQ. V was shortened by 0 bases and J by 3 bases, with 11 bases between the two germline ends. The DNA of the CDR3 is TGCGCCAGCAGCTTGGAGGTGGGGAGGACAGATACGCAGTATTTT. Its translation: CASSLEVGRTDTQYF. Combining the CDR3 with reference TRBV5-1 and TRBJ2-3 gives the whole variable domain KAGVTQTPRYLIKTRGQQVTLSCSPISGHRSVSWYQQTPGQGLQFLFEYFSETQRNKGNFPGRFSGRQFSNSRSEMNVSTLELGDSALYLCASSLEVGRTDTQYFGPGTRLTVL.

The genes are TRBV4-1 and TRBJ2-3, with D perhaps TRBD1 or TRBD2 (5 bases each). V shed 1 base and J shed 2 bases, with 7 bases lying between them. Per the germline V gene, CDR1 is MGHRA and CDR2 is YSYEKL. The CDR3 contains 14 residues. In DNA, the CDR3 is TGCGCCAGCAGCCAAGGGGACGTCACAGATACGCAGTATTTT. This translates into CASSQGDVTDTQYF.

The gene calls are TRBV5-1 and TRBJ2-5; 16 positions agree with TRBD2. The trim removed 4 bases at V and 6 bases at J, leaving 6 bases unmatched. This CDR3 comprises 16 residues. CDR1 SGHRS and CDR2 YFSETQ come from the germline V gene. The CDR3 region is CASSGTSGGATKTQYF. In DNA form, the CDR3 reads TGCGCCAGCAGCGGGACTAGCGGGGGGGCGACGAAGACCCAGTACTTC.

The V gene is TRBV7-9, the J gene TRBJ2-7; D uncertain. The germline V and J ends were trimmed by 1 base and 2 bases, with 15 bases remaining between them. The CDR3 covers 16 residues. The germline gives CDR1 SEHNR, CDR2 FQNEAQ (reference sequence). The CDR3 loop reads CASSLESGRPTYEQYF. The CDR3 region has the DNA TGTGCCAGCAGCTTAGAATCAGGACGGCCAACCTACGAGCAGTACTTC.

This clonotype has just one count. CDR3 in amino acids: CASSYYRGVTDTQYF. CDR3 in DNA: TGTGCCAGCAGCTACTACAGGGGGGTCACAGATACGCAGTATTTT. This chain joins TRBV3-1 and TRBJ2-3; TRBD1 agrees at 8 bases. Germline CDR1 LGHDT, CDR2 YNNKEL (reference sequence). This CDR3 region has 15 residues. The V segment lost 5 bases and the J segment 2 bases; nucleotides outside the gene matches: 6.

V is TRBV24-1 and J is TRBJ1-1; TRBD1 might be the D (6 bases). V lost 2 bases and J 4 bases, leaving 13 bases between the germline ends. Germline V CDR1 and CDR2: KGHDR, SFDVKD. CDR3 length: 15 residues. The CDR3 reads CATSDSSGAGTEAFF. CDR3 bases: TGTGCCACCAGTGATTCGTCAGGGGCGGGCACTGAAGCTTTCTTT.

The chain employs TRBV29-1 and TRBJ2-3; a possible D gene is TRBD2 (6 bases). The CDR3 runs 15 residues. Per the germline V gene, CDR1 is SQVTM and CDR2 is ANQGSEA. V gave up 6 bases and J gave up 0 bases, with 16 bases separating them. The CDR3 DNA reads as TGCAGCGTCGGCGGGAAGACAGAGAGCACAGATACGCAGTATTTT. Its translation is CSVGGKTESTDTQYF.

V and J are TRBV21-1 and TRBJ2-3; the table's D gene call, TRBD2, was not cross checked with the DNA. TRBV21-1 constitutes a pseudogene. CDR3 size: 15 residues. For the CDR3, the DNA is TGTGCCAGCAGCGTTCGGGACGGCGACACAGATACGCAGTATTTT. Protein: CASSVRDGDTDTQYF.

This sequence joins TRBV6-1 and TRBJ2-1; the D gene is possibly TRBD1 (6 bases). There are 15 residues in the CDR3. From germline, CDR1 is MNHNS and CDR2 SASEGT. V shed 6 bases and J shed 0 bases, with 12 bases lying between them. CDR3 sequence reads: CASSSRTASYNEQFF. The CDR3 coding sequence is TGTGCCAGCAGCAGTCGGACAGCCTCCTACAATGAGCAGTTCTTC.

The gene calls are TRBV11-1 and TRBJ2-1; no firm D call. Deletions cut 6 bases from V and 3 bases from J, with 6 bases between. Germline V gives CDR1 SGHAT, CDR2 FQDESV (reference sequence). The CDR3 covers 12 residues. This CDR3 reads CASSYNYNEQFF. The CDR3 nucleotides are TGTGCCAGCAGTTATAACTACAATGAGCAGTTCTTC.

The rearrangement joins TRBV6-5 to TRBJ1-2, with D unresolved. The CDR3 spans 16 residues. V was clipped by 0 bases and J by 5 bases, with 16 bases between them. CDR1 is MNHEY and CDR2 is SVGAGI in the germline V gene. The CDR3 region has the DNA TGTGCCAGCAGTTACTCAAGTGCCCAGAATCATTATGGCTACACCTTC. Its translation is CASSYSSAQNHYGYTF.

The table lists this clonotype with a count of one. This chain joins TRBV18 and TRBJ1-1; D is ambiguous. The CDR3 consists of 15 residues. V shed 3 bases and J shed 5 bases, with 16 bases lying between them. CDR1 and CDR2 (germline): KGHSH, LQKENI. The CDR3 here is CASSPTLDVRTEAFF. CDR3 DNA sequence: TGTGCCAGCTCACCGACGTTGGACGTACGGACTGAAGCTTTCTTT.

J is TRBJ1-1 and V is TRBV6-6; D is ambiguous. V lost 5 bases and J lost 0, with 16 bases in between. Germline V gene data show CDR1 as MNHNY and CDR2 as SVGAGI (reference sequence). This CDR3 has 16 residues. For the CDR3, the DNA is TGTGCCAGCAGTCCTTACAACCAAGAGCTGAACACTGAAGCTTTCTTT. Its translation: CASSPYNQELNTEAFF.

The gene calls are TRBV7-8 and TRBJ1-5; TRBD1 agrees at 8 bases. Trimming removed 5 bases from V and 7 bases from J; junction bases left unmatched: 4. Germline CDR1 and CDR2: SGHVS and FQNEAQ. The CDR3 extends over 13 amino acids. This CDR3 is CASSADRGQPQHF. Written as DNA, the CDR3 is TGTGCCAGCAGCGCAGACAGGGGCCAGCCCCAGCATTTT.

The chain has TRBV12-3 or TRBV12-4 and TRBJ2-2, with a tentative D call TRBD1 (5 bases). This CDR3 region has 16 residues. Between the trimmed V and J ends, which lost 5 bases and 7 bases, there was a span of 20 bases. The CDR3 DNA reads as TGTGCCAGCAGTCCTAGGCAGGGATATTTGATCGGGGAGCTGTTTTTT. Its protein product is CASSPRQGYLIGELFF.

The rearrangement uses TRBV12-3 or TRBV12-4 and TRBJ1-4; 7 bases are shared with TRBD1. The CDR3 is 14 amino acids. J was trimmed by 7 bases and V by 6 bases; bases with no gene match: 8. CDR3 amino acids: CASRQGIVSEKLFF. The CDR3 DNA sequence: TGTGCCAGCAGACAGGGGATAGTAAGTGAAAAACTGTTTTTT.

The table lists this clonotype with a count of one. The junction differs from germline at one of its ends, possibly a read error. The chain carries TRBV20-1 and TRBJ1-1, with TRBD1 matching 9 bases. Germline loops: CDR1 DFQATT, CDR2 SNEGSKA (reference sequence). The CDR3 covers 15 residues. CDR3 coding DNA: TGCAGTGCTAGGGAACAGGGGGCGCGGAAAACTGAAGTTTTCTTT. Residues: CSAREQGARKTEVFF.

The table lists this clonotype with a count of one. This chain links TRBV13 with TRBJ2-1, with a weak D call TRBD1 (6 bases). Germline CDR1 reads PRHDT; CDR2 reads FYEKMQ (reference sequence). Trimming pared 2 bases from V and 5 bases from J, leaving 16 bases between. CDR3 size: 16 residues. The chain's CDR3 is CASSLRTAVPNNEQFF. The CDR3 bases are TGTGCCAGCAGCTTAAGGACAGCCGTTCCCAACAATGAGCAGTTCTTC.